This T cell receptor beta chain was found in a study of blood T cell repertoires in COVID-19. V lost 5 bases, J lost 7 bases, and 9 bases lay in between. This CDR3 contains 12 residues. CDR1 and CDR2 (germline): SGHNT, YENEEA. Sequenced by immunoSEQ multiplex PCR; TCRdb stores in-frame clones only, minus some. The sample records some 150,000 clones, around nine tenths being singletons. This clonotype originated in a man younger than 30 with active or convalescent COVID-19. The chain combines TRBV11-3 with TRBJ1-3; no definite D call. The sample was peripheral blood. The CDR3 DNA sequence: TGTGCCAGCAGCCACAAGTGGAACACCATATATTTT. Residues: CASSHKWNTIYF.